The 15 T cell receptor beta chains below come from one sample, sequenced in a study of regulatory T cells in long-lasting Graves disease. Relying on iRepertoire HTBI primers and Arm-PCR of CDR3 regions, the team built TCR beta libraries. TCRdb called the multiplex PCR reads again in MiXCR, with one record for every CDR3 protein. The table records 600,000 to 800,000 distinct CDR3 sequences, 30% of them present only once. Documented time point: persistent/refractory GD, antithyroid drugs over 5 years with positive TRAb. There was RNA extracted from PBMCs, and the TCR library was made from it. The source material was peripheral blood mononuclear cells (PBMCs), sampled when the disease was refractory, from a patient treated with antithyroid drugs. These TCRs come from a female donor with Graves disease.

Regarding this clonotype: Given a much more abundant clone one base away, this may be a read error. The genes are TRBV6-1 and TRBJ1-1; no reliable D call. Germline CDR1 is MNHNS and CDR2 is SASEGT. V was pared by 0 bases and J by 4 bases, with 12 bases between. This CDR3 has 15 residues. The CDR3 here is CASSEADGMSTEAFF. The DNA of the CDR3 is TGTGCCAGCAGTGAAGCGGATGGGATGAGCACTGAAGCTTTCTTT.

The V call is TRBV28, the J call TRBJ1-1; D possibly corresponds to TRBD1 (5 bases). The CDR3 runs 16 residues. CDR1 is MDHEN, CDR2 SYDVKM, per germline. V dropped 6 bases and J dropped 5 bases, with 22 bases sitting between them. The CDR3 loop reads CASRGAGAADKTEAFF. Here the CDR3 DNA reads TGTGCCAGCAGAGGGGCCGGAGCAGCAGACAAGACTGAAGCTTTCTTT. The full variable domain, with the rest looked up from reference TRBV28 and TRBJ1-1, is DVKVTQSSRYLVKRTGEKVFLECVQDMDHENMFWYRQDPGLGLRLIYFSYDVKMKEKGDIPEGYSVSREKKERFSLILESASTNQTSMYLCASRGAGAADKTEAFFGQGTRLTVV.

The J gene is TRBJ2-2, the V gene TRBV5-1, with D perhaps being TRBD1 or TRBD2 (5 bases each). The V and J ends lost 4 bases and 3 bases respectively, with 16 bases between them. The CDR3 has 16 residues. Germline V gene data show CDR1 as SGHRS and CDR2 as YFSETQ. The CDR3 loop reads CASSNRGSGYTGELFF. The CDR3 nucleotides are TGCGCCAGCAGCAATAGGGGATCGGGGTACACCGGGGAGCTGTTTTTT.

V usage is TRBV10-3 and J usage is TRBJ1-2; D is perhaps TRBD1 (5 bases). Germline CDR1 reads ENHRY; CDR2 reads SYGVKD. V lost 0 bases and J lost 8, with 10 bases in between. The CDR3 has 13 amino acids. The CDR3: CAISESKGKGYTF. The CDR3 nucleotides read TGTGCCATCAGTGAGTCGAAGGGGAAGGGCTACACCTTC.

The CDR3 DNA reads as TGTGCCAGCACCGACCTTAAGAGTCAGCCCCAGCATTTT. Its translation is CASTDLKSQPQHF. The chain has TRBV6-1 and TRBJ1-5; D is undetermined. Germline V gives CDR1 MNHNS, CDR2 SASEGT. V was pared by 7 bases and J by 6 bases, with 13 bases between. This CDR3 comprises 13 residues.

This clonotype was observed at least ten times. V is TRBV28 and J is TRBJ1-2; possibly TRBD1 for D (5 bases). The CDR3 spans 14 residues. CDR1 is MDHEN, CDR2 SYDVKM, per germline. V dropped 2 bases and J dropped 7 bases, with 14 bases sitting between them. CDR3 loop: CASSLPGTAGGYTF. The CDR3, as DNA: TGTGCCAGCAGTTTACCTGGGACGGCAGGTGGCTACACCTTC.

This chain connects TRBV12-3 or TRBV12-4 to TRBJ2-3, with 16 bases identical to TRBD2. There are 19 residues in the CDR3. The J segment lost 2 bases and the V segment lost 6 bases, leaving 11 bases of the junction unmatched. In DNA, the CDR3 is TGTGCCAGCAGCCAGGGGACTAGCGGGAGGGCCTATTACACAGATACGCAGTATTTT. Translating gives CASSQGTSGRAYYTDTQYF.

V usage is TRBV30 and J usage is TRBJ2-2; 9 nucleotides line up with TRBD1. The germline V gene has CDR1 GTSNPN and CDR2 SVGIG (reference sequence). V shed 0 bases and J 4 bases; nucleotides not matched to a gene: 9. The CDR3 spans 17 residues. The CDR3 loop is CAWSVKTGGTGTGELFF. The CDR3 bases are TGTGCCTGGAGTGTGAAGACAGGGGGAACGGGCACCGGGGAGCTGTTTTTT.

The chain joins TRBV5-5 to TRBJ2-7; a possible D gene is TRBD2 (6 bases). Per the germline V gene, CDR1 is SGHKS and CDR2 is YYEKEE (reference sequence). The CDR3 has 16 amino acids. The V end was cut by 4 bases, the J end by 0 bases, with 17 bases between. CDR3 region: CASSQGDSWDSYEQYF. CDR3 coding DNA: TGTGCCAGCAGCCAAGGGGACTCCTGGGACTCCTACGAGCAGTACTTC.

This clonotype was seen more than once but under ten times. The CDR3 nucleotides read TGCGCCAGCAGCCAAGATCACGGCCTGGGACCCCAGCATTTT. Translation gives CASSQDHGLGPQHF. The V and J genes are TRBV4-1 and TRBJ1-5; D remains ambiguous. With 0 bases removed from V and 10 bases from J, the gap between germline ends came to 13 bases. The CDR3 is made up of 14 amino acids. Per the germline V gene, CDR1 is MGHRA and CDR2 is YSYEKL.

J is TRBJ2-7 and V is TRBV6-1; no clear D. Trimming took 6 bases from V and 1 from J, leaving 13 bases between them. Germline CDR1 is MNHNS and CDR2 is SASEGT. The CDR3 has 14 amino acids. CDR3 region: CASSPETLSYEQYF. CDR3 coding DNA: TGTGCCAGCAGCCCCGAGACACTTTCCTACGAGCAGTACTTC.

The J gene is TRBJ2-7, the V gene TRBV5-4; tentatively, D is TRBD2 (6 bases). CDR3 length: 14 amino acids. The germline V gene has CDR1 SGHNT and CDR2 YYREEE (reference sequence). V gave up 2 bases and J gave up 5 bases, with 14 bases separating them. DNA of the CDR3: TGTGCCAGCAGCTTCCTTCGGGAGAGCGACGAGCAGTACTTC. Its translation: CASSFLRESDEQYF.

The rearrangement joins TRBV11-1 to TRBJ2-7; D might be TRBD2 (6 bases). The germline V and J ends were trimmed by 5 bases and 3 bases, with 17 bases remaining between them. Per germline, CDR1 SGHAT and CDR2 FQDESV (reference sequence). CDR3 length equals 15 residues. CDR3: CASSQTGGAGYEQYF. The CDR3 DNA reads as TGTGCCAGCAGCCAAACAGGAGGGGCGGGCTACGAGCAGTACTTC.

The DNA of the CDR3 is TGCGCCAGCAGTGACCAAGTTGGGGGTCTCTATGGCTACACCTTC. Translation gives CASSDQVGGLYGYTF. The chain links TRBV10-2 to TRBJ1-2; D perhaps matches TRBD1 (5 bases). This CDR3 is 15 amino acids long. Germline loops: CDR1 WSHSY, CDR2 SAAADI. V dropped 3 bases and J dropped 4 bases, with 15 bases sitting between them.

The chain carries TRBV19 and TRBJ1-1, with D hard to call. Germline loops: CDR1 LNHDA, CDR2 SQIVND (reference sequence). The V end lost 9 bases, the J end lost 3 bases, and 8 bases lay between the germline ends. There are 11 residues in the CDR3. The CDR3 is CASNFYTEAFF. The CDR3 nucleotides read TGTGCCAGCAACTTCTACACTGAAGCTTTCTTT.